This TCR beta chain is from a study of blood T cell repertoires in COVID-19. As for the study in general: PBMCs, B-cell-depleted T cells, or T cells provided the cDNA or gDNA that made up the material.

Losses at the gene ends were 4 bases for V and 6 bases for J; bases not matched to a gene: 6. CDR1 is SGHAT, CDR2 FQNNGV, per germline. The CDR3 is 16 residues long. Generated by immunoSEQ multiplex PCR, the TCRdb table keeps only in-frame clones and is missing some. Of about 49,000 clones detected, over 70% appear once; the ten largest clones hold more than 2%. It was during active infection that Seattle patients were enrolled and then longitudinally followed. The sequence was obtained from a woman older than 75 with COVID-19, enrolled during active disease. The sequenced sample was peripheral blood. V and J are TRBV11-2 and TRBJ2-3; the match to TRBD2 covers 14 bases. The CDR3 sequence is CASSSGLAGVGDTQYF. The CDR3 DNA is TGTGCCAGCAGCTCGGGACTAGCGGGAGTAGGGGATACGCAGTATTTT.